The rows below give T cell receptor beta chains drawn from one sample of a study of ipilimumab plus nivolumab after autologous stem cell transplantation. The data were produced by immunoSEQ multiplex PCR, yet TCRdb's version contains in-frame clones alone and is incomplete. Here the sample spans some 41,000 clones, almost 95% being singletons. Source: PBMCs, taken in a trial of ipilimumab plus nivolumab as post-transplant consolidation. The receptor source for this set is a male donor with multiple myeloma. The conserved cysteine and the conserved F or W are not part of the CDR3 here.

>TRBV30
ASDGGSEKLF
>TRBV27
ASSLSTSGSRTGELF
>TRBV27
ASMGGAPYNSPLH
>TRBV9
ASSEALVRGSPLH
>TRBV5-1
ASSLEGQTIYEQY
>TRBV27
ASSPGVGGANVLT
>TRBV6-5
ASSYSQALSYEQY
>TRBV9
ASSPRFESYEQY
>TRBV7-6
ASGWTGGSTGELF
>TRBV7-8
ASSGRTHPPH
>TRBV7-9
ASSFRDPPYEQY
>TRBV6-6
ASRRDRVRSYEQY
>TRBV4-2
ASSQPTGGDTEAF
>TRBV6-1
ASSGQHRVIYGYT
>TRBV28
ASSLCPLIWTSGGDQETQY
>TRBV30
AWRPGAGELF
>TRBV6-5
ASSYRQGGGGYT
>TRBV18
ASSPYPGGPSNEQF
>TRBV11-2
ASSILQLSEQY
>TRBV28
ASSLWAGSQGTEAF
>TRBV7-6
ASSLAHGVDTQY
>TRBV9
ASSVNWDPQNSPLH
>TRBV18
ASSLSAVYEQY
>TRBV28
ASSLGAGRARDTQY
>TRBV5-1
ASSLTGIGTEAF
>TRBV7-2
ASSLAGLPGEAF
>TRBV2
ASVLAGGTDTQY
>TRBV5-1
ASSLVTSGRADTQY
>TRBV11-2
ASSLDNSGATYEQY
>TRBV7-9
ASSYLLAGQGGEQY